The source of this T cell receptor beta chain is a study of cytomegalovirus exposure and HLA in healthy donors. Findings and limits, study-wide: Donor immune exposure was known only as CMV serostatus. Rarity held for most TCR sequences, but there were some public TCRs that occurred in many donors. For most TCR beta V segments, an earlier analysis put the productive rate at about 87% or about 30% of the time.

Only a few counts were recorded for this clone. Its antigen remains unidentified. Both 60 Vbeta primers and 13 Jbeta primers went into the PCR. Original methodology: The authors later counted 75 million to 90 million unique TCR beta chains, 9 million to 12 million of them shared. Repertoires were generated with immunoSEQ multiplex PCR, while TCRdb's copy carries only in-frame clones and drops some. D and trimming were read from the DNA, whereas the V and J calls and clone size are those reported in that table. Of some 130,000 clones in the sample, 73% were seen once. Trimming took 0 bases from V and 6 from J, leaving 13 bases between them. There are 15 residues in the CDR3. Germline loops: CDR1 SGHTS, CDR2 YDEGEE.

This chain uses TRBV5-8 with TRBJ1-5; D not resolved. This TCR was recovered from a woman aged 40 to 49 in good health and CMV-seronegative. The specimen sequenced was PBMCs. CDR3 nucleotide sequence: TGTGCCAGCAGCTTGGAAGACCGGGAGCTTCAGCCCCAGCATTTT. It codes for CASSLEDRELQPQHF.